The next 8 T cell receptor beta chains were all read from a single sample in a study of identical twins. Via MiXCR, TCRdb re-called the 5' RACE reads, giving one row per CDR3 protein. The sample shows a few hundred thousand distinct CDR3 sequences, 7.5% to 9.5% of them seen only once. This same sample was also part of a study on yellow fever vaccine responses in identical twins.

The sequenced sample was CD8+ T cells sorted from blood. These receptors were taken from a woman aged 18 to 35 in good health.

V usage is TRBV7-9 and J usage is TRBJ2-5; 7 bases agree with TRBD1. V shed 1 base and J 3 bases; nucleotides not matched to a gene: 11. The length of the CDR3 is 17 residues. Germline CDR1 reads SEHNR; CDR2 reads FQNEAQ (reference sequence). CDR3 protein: CASSLGDSRRAEETQYF. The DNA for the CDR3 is TGTGCCAGCAGCTTAGGGGACAGCCGCCGGGCCGAAGAGACCCAGTACTTC.

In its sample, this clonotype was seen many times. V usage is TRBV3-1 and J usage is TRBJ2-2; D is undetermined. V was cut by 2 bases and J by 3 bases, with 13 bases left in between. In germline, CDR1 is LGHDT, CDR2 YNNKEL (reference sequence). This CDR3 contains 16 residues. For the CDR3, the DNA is TGTGCCAGCAGCCAATCGTCGGTGTCCTACACCGGGGAGCTGTTTTTT. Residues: CASSQSSVSYTGELFF.

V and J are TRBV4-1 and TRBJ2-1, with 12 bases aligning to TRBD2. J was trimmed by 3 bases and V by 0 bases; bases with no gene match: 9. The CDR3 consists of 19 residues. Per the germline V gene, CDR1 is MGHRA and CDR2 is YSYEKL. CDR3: CASSQDPPSGRGIYNEQFF. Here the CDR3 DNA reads TGCGCCAGCAGCCAAGATCCCCCTAGCGGGAGGGGGATCTACAATGAGCAGTTCTTC.

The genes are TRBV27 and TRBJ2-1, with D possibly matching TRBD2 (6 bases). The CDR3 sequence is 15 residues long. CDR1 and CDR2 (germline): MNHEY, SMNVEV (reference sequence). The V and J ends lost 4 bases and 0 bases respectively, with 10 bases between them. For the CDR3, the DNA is TGTGCCAGCAGTTCGGGACTTACCTCCTACAATGAGCAGTTCTTC. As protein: CASSSGLTSYNEQFF.

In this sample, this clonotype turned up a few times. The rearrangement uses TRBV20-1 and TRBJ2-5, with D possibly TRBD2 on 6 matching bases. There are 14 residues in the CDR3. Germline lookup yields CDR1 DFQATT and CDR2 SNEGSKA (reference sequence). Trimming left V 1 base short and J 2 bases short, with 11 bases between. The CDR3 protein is CSARGRDSQETQYF. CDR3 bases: TGCAGTGCTAGAGGCCGGGACTCGCAAGAGACCCAGTACTTC.

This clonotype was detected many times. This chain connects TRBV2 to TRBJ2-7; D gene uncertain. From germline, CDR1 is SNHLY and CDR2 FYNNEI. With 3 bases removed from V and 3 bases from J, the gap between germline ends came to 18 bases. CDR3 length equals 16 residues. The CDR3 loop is CASSDPRLSELYEQYF. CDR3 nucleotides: TGTGCCAGCAGTGACCCTCGGCTCTCAGAACTCTACGAGCAGTACTTC.

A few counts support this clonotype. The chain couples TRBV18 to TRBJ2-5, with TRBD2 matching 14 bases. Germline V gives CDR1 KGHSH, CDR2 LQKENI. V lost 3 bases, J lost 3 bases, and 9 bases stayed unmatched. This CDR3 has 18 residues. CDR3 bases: TGTGCCAGCTCACCGCAATCCGGGACTAGCGGGAGCAAAGAGACCCAGTACTTC. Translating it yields CASSPQSGTSGSKETQYF.

The CDR3 spells CASSESGDSPGELFF. The CDR3 coding sequence is TGTGCCAGCAGTGAATCGGGGGACAGCCCCGGGGAGCTGTTTTTT. The chain is built from TRBV25-1 and TRBJ2-2; TRBD1 might be the D (7 bases). This CDR3 has 15 amino acids. Germline-derived CDR1 and CDR2 are MGHDK and SYGVNS. V gave up 1 base and J gave up 6 bases, with 12 bases separating them.